This TCR beta chain was retrieved from a study of cytomegalovirus exposure and HLA in healthy donors. Regarding the study as a whole: For most TCR sequences rarity was the rule, although some public TCRs occurred in many donors. Productive rates of about 87% or about 30% were seen for most TCR beta V segments in an earlier analysis. For cytomegalovirus status, the classifier reportedly gave diagnoses with high specificity and sensitivity. Compared with the roughly 670-donor mean, an Asian-associated ancestry cluster reportedly had fewer N-insertions, according to a later analysis.

Notes on this clone: Antigen: not known.

Germline lookup yields CDR1 MDHEN and CDR2 SYDVKM. V was trimmed by 4 bases and J by 0 bases, leaving 13 bases between them. The CDR3 runs to 16 residues. The PCR ran on 60 Vbeta and 13 Jbeta primers. Generated by immunoSEQ multiplex PCR, the TCRdb table keeps only in-frame clones and is missing some. Of around 150,000 clones listed, 70% to 85% are singletons. The genes are TRBV28 and TRBJ1-3, with D possibly being TRBD1 (5 bases). The TCR sequence derives from a man aged 35 to 55 in good health and CMV-seronegative. The sequencing sample was made of PBMCs. CDR3 sequence (DNA): TGTGCCAGCAGTTCACCCACAGGACACTCTGGAAACACCATATATTTT. Protein: CASSSPTGHSGNTIYF.